This entry lists 26 T cell receptor beta chains sequenced from one sample in a study of regulatory dendritic cells for organ transplantation. TCRdb's copy holds only in-frame clones and misses some; the assay was immunoSEQ multiplex PCR. The sample holds around 29,000 clones, around 82% seen once. The sequencing sample was made of naive CD8+ T cells from blood. Subset noted: CD45RA+ naive T cells. The receptor source for this set is a human donor in good health.

The chain couples TRBV7-9 to TRBJ2-5; the D is unclear. V was clipped by 4 bases and J by 4 bases, with 10 bases between them. The CDR3 sequence is 13 residues long. The germline V gene has CDR1 SEHNR and CDR2 FQNEAQ (reference sequence). CDR3 residues: CASSSPGGETQYF. The CDR3 DNA follows: TGTGCCAGCAGCTCCCCCGGCGGAGAGACCCAGTACTTC.

This clone showed up just a few times. The chain links TRBV7-9 to TRBJ1-6; maybe TRBD1 (5 bases). The CDR3 runs 15 residues. V lost 5 bases and J lost 7, with 15 bases in between. CDR1 and CDR2 (germline): SEHNR, FQNEAQ (reference sequence). CDR3 residues: CASSPTGLTNSPLHF. The CDR3 region has the DNA TGTGCCAGCAGCCCCACGGGACTGACAAATTCACCCCTCCACTTT. Filled out from reference TRBV7-9 and TRBJ1-6, the complete variable domain reads DTGVSQNPRHKITKRGQNVTFRCDPISEHNRLYWYRQTLGQGPEFLTYFQNEAQLEKSRLLSDRFSAERPKGSFSTLEIQRTEQGDSAMYLCASSPTGLTNSPLHFGNGTRLTVT.

The V call is TRBV9, the J call TRBJ2-7; 9 nucleotides match TRBD1. The CDR3 has 18 residues. Germline lookup yields CDR1 SGDLS and CDR2 YYNGEE. J lost 6 bases, V lost 4 bases, and 20 bases had no gene match. As DNA, the CDR3 is TGTGCCAGCAGCCCAGAGGGGGGACCGGGACAGGGAAAAAGCGAGCAGTACTTC. Its protein product is CASSPEGGPGQGKSEQYF.

In this sample, this clone turned up once. This sequence joins TRBV2 and TRBJ2-2; possibly TRBD1 for D (6 bases). CDR3 size: 16 residues. Trimming shortened V by 6 bases and J by 2 bases, and 16 bases separated the two germline ends. Germline values: CDR1 SNHLY, CDR2 FYNNEI. The CDR3 spells CASRRPTGPNTGELFF. CDR3 nucleotide sequence: TGTGCCAGCAGACGACCGACAGGACCTAACACCGGGGAGCTGTTTTTT.

This sequence joins TRBV6-5 and TRBJ2-5, with 8 bases matching TRBD2. The CDR3 is made up of 15 amino acids. The trim removed 0 bases at V and 4 bases at J, leaving 4 bases unmatched. Germline loops: CDR1 MNHEY, CDR2 SVGAGI. CDR3 sequence reads: CASSYSGLGGETQYF. The DNA for the CDR3 is TGTGCCAGCAGTTACTCGGGACTAGGGGGAGAGACCCAGTACTTC.

V is TRBV7-9 and J is TRBJ1-6; 7 bases match TRBD1. There are 15 residues in the CDR3. Trimming removed 6 bases from V and 7 bases from J; junction bases left unmatched: 9. Germline values: CDR1 SEHNR, CDR2 FQNEAQ (reference sequence). The CDR3 coding sequence is TGTGCCAGCAGGCGCGGGACAGCTCACAATTCACCCCTCCACTTT. Residues: CASRRGTAHNSPLHF.

The chain's CDR3 is CASQGAGTEAFF. The CDR3 DNA reads TGTGCCAGCCAGGGGGCGGGGACTGAAGCTTTCTTT. The V gene is TRBV7-9, the J gene TRBJ1-1, with 8 nucleotides matching TRBD1. The junction had 4 bases not matched to a gene; V was cut back by 8 bases and J by 5 bases. CDR3 length: 12 amino acids. CDR1 is SEHNR and CDR2 is FQNEAQ in the germline V gene (reference sequence). Filled out from reference TRBV7-9 and TRBJ1-1, the complete variable domain reads DTGVSQNPRHKITKRGQNVTFRCDPISEHNRLYWYRQTLGQGPEFLTYFQNEAQLEKSRLLSDRFSAERPKGSFSTLEIQRTEQGDSAMYLCASQGAGTEAFFGQGTRLTVV.

This clone appeared once. The V gene is TRBV5-1, the J gene TRBJ2-7; TRBD1 might be the D (6 bases). There are 17 residues in the CDR3. Germline V gene data show CDR1 as SGHRS and CDR2 as YFSETQ. V lost 5 bases and J lost 3, with 24 bases in between. The chain's CDR3 is CASSFEVRTETIYEQYF. The CDR3 bases are TGCGCCAGCAGTTTCGAGGTTCGGACAGAGACTATCTACGAGCAGTACTTC.

This clone has just one count. CDR3 residues: CASSDQTGEFAEAFF. DNA for the CDR3: TGTGCCAGCAGCGACCAAACAGGGGAGTTTGCTGAAGCTTTCTTT. The J gene is TRBJ1-1, the V gene TRBV9, with 7 nucleotides matching TRBD1. Germline lookup yields CDR1 SGDLS and CDR2 YYNGEE. V dropped 3 bases and J dropped 6; count of bases not matched to a gene: 11. The CDR3 runs to 15 residues.

V and J are TRBV6-6 and TRBJ2-7, with D perhaps matching TRBD2 (5 bases). Germline V gene lookup returns CDR1 MNHNY and CDR2 SVGAGI (reference sequence). Trimming took off 2 bases at V and 5 bases at J, with 19 bases between the two ends. The CDR3 runs to 16 residues. The CDR3 coding sequence is TGTGCCAGCAGTTACGTTATGGACTTGCAACGAAACGAGCAGTACTTC. Protein product: CASSYVMDLQRNEQYF.

Note on this clone: One junction end disagrees with the germline gene, perhaps due to a read error. The chain has TRBV19 and TRBJ2-7; D is undetermined. The CDR3 contains 14 residues. The germline gives CDR1 LNHDA, CDR2 SQIVND (reference sequence). The DNA for the CDR3 is TGTGCCAGTAGTATAGATCTGCACTCCGACGAGCAGTACTTC. This gives the protein CASSIDLHSDEQYF.

The rearrangement joins TRBV27 to TRBJ1-1, with 7 bases fitting TRBD1. The V and J ends lost 5 bases and 4 bases, in that order; junction bases with no gene match: 4. The length of the CDR3 is 13 residues. Germline assignment: CDR1 MNHEY and CDR2 SMNVEV (reference sequence). As DNA, the CDR3 is TGTGCCAGCAGTCCAAGACAGGGCACTGAAGCTTTCTTT. As protein: CASSPRQGTEAFF.

V usage is TRBV7-8 and J usage is TRBJ1-3; 7 bases are shared with TRBD1. Germline V gene sequence: CDR1 SGHVS, CDR2 FQNEAQ. This CDR3 is 15 amino acids long. V was pared by 3 bases and J by 8 bases, with 10 bases of the junction left unmatched. In DNA, the CDR3 is TGTGCCAGCAGCTTTGGTAGGGGGCGAGGGGACACCATATATTTT. It specifies CASSFGRGRGDTIYF.

The chain links TRBV19 to TRBJ2-7, with 9 bases aligning to TRBD1. The CDR3 spans 14 residues. V lost 6 bases, J lost 0 bases, and 3 bases stayed unmatched. The V gene's germline CDR1 is LNHDA and CDR2 SQIVND (reference sequence). The CDR3 DNA follows: TGTGCCAGTAGGGGACAGGGACCCTCCTACGAGCAGTACTTC. It codes for CASRGQGPSYEQYF.

The V call is TRBV9, the J call TRBJ2-3, with TRBD2 matching over 10 bases. V lost 0 bases, J lost 2 bases, and 6 bases stayed unmatched. The CDR3 runs to 17 residues. Germline V lookup: CDR1 SGDLS, CDR2 YYNGEE. The DNA for the CDR3 is TGTGCCAGCAGCGTAGGGGCTAGCGGGGGTCCCACAGATACGCAGTATTTT. It specifies CASSVGASGGPTDTQYF.

The CDR3 DNA reads as TGTGCCAGCAGTTACTCAACAGGCTATGGCTACACCTTC. Translation: CASSYSTGYGYTF. This chain connects TRBV6-5 to TRBJ1-2, with D tentatively TRBD1 (5 bases). Deletions cut 0 bases from V and 4 bases from J, with 6 bases between. CDR1 and CDR2 (germline): MNHEY, SVGAGI. The CDR3 length is 13 residues.

The CDR3 sequence is CASSNGQGGAFF. In nucleotides, the CDR3 is TGTGCCAGCAGCAACGGACAGGGGGGGGCTTTCTTT. The gene calls are TRBV14 and TRBJ1-1; TRBD1 matches at 10 bases. From germline, CDR1 is SGHDN and CDR2 FVKESK. The ends lost 5 bases at V and 11 bases at J; junction bases unmatched: 5. CDR3 length: 12 residues.

The table lists this clone with a count of one. The V gene is TRBV6-5, the J gene TRBJ1-2; D is ambiguous. The CDR3 is 16 residues long. V lost 0 bases and J 7 bases, leaving 18 bases between the germline ends. Germline V lookup: CDR1 MNHEY, CDR2 SVGAGI. The CDR3 coding sequence is TGTGCCAGCAGTTACTCCGCTCCAATAACATTCACTGGCTACACCTTC. It is translated as CASSYSAPITFTGYTF.

J is TRBJ1-1 and V is TRBV7-8; 10 bases fit TRBD1. The CDR3 runs to 15 residues. Germline CDR1 is SGHVS and CDR2 is FQNEAQ. Losses at the gene ends were 4 bases for V and 6 bases for J; bases not matched to a gene: 8. CDR3 sequence (DNA): TGTGCCAGCAGCTCCCGGGACAGGGGAGGGCCTGAAGCTTTCTTT. Amino acids: CASSSRDRGGPEAFF.

This clone was seen only a few times. The CDR3 DNA sequence: TGTGCCAGCAGTGAGGGCAGGGGGACTGAAGCTTTCTTT. It translates to CASSEGRGTEAFF. This chain connects TRBV2 to TRBJ1-1; 7 bases line up with TRBD1. The CDR3 loop spans 13 amino acids. Germline V gene lookup returns CDR1 SNHLY and CDR2 FYNNEI. V shed 3 bases, J shed 5 bases, and the junction held 3 bases outside the gene matches.

This clone was detected once. The V gene is TRBV9, the J gene TRBJ2-1, with 9 positions matching TRBD2. V dropped 0 bases and J dropped 5; count of bases not matched to a gene: 6. CDR1 SGDLS and CDR2 YYNGEE come from the germline V gene. The CDR3 covers 16 residues. Here the CDR3 reads CASSVARGGENNEQFF. CDR3 coding DNA: TGTGCCAGCAGCGTAGCGCGGGGGGGGGAGAACAATGAGCAGTTCTTC.

The chain has TRBV5-6 and TRBJ2-7; tentative D call: TRBD2 (6 bases). Trimming took off 4 bases at V and 6 bases at J, with 11 bases between the two ends. Germline lookup yields CDR1 SGHDT and CDR2 YYEEEE. This CDR3 spans 12 amino acids. CDR3 loop: CASSLTGGEQYF. In DNA, the CDR3 is TGTGCCAGCAGCCTTACCGGGGGCGAGCAGTACTTC.

V and J are TRBV2 and TRBJ1-4, with TRBD1 matching over 8 bases. The V gene's germline CDR1 is SNHLY and CDR2 FYNNEI. This CDR3 region has 14 residues. DNA for the CDR3: TGTGCTAACCGCCGGGACAGGCACAATGAAAAACTGTTTTTT. Residues: CANRRDRHNEKLFF.

The V and J genes are TRBV7-6 and TRBJ1-1, with 8 bases lining up with TRBD1. Trimming took 5 bases from V and 4 from J; bases not matched to a gene: 3. There are 13 residues in the CDR3. Germline V gene data show CDR1 as SGHVS and CDR2 as FNYEAQ. CDR3 residues: CASSLGTGTEAFF. CDR3 DNA: TGTGCCAGCAGCCTGGGGACAGGCACTGAAGCTTTCTTT.

This clone was detected once. This chain uses TRBV7-8 with TRBJ2-5; TRBD1 matches 9 bases. Trimming took 5 bases from V and 4 from J; bases not matched to a gene: 11. The germline gives CDR1 SGHVS, CDR2 FQNEAQ. The CDR3 has 16 residues. CDR3: CASSPRDRVRGETQYF. CDR3 nucleotides: TGTGCCAGCAGCCCCAGGGACAGGGTGAGGGGAGAGACCCAGTACTTC.

This chain uses TRBV6-5 with TRBJ2-7; 8 bases are a match to TRBD2. CDR3 length: 14 amino acids. Germline V CDR1 and CDR2: MNHEY, SVGAGI. Losses at the gene ends were 8 bases for V and 3 bases for J; bases not matched to a gene: 9. The CDR3, as DNA: TGTGCCAGCTCCCCCGGGGGGGCGAGCTACGAGCAGTACTTC. This gives the protein CASSPGGASYEQYF.